The following is a T cell receptor beta chain sequence with its context. This clonotype was found a few times. Its antigen target is currently unknown. No much larger clone is present one base from it, and per-base qualities are unavailable. The data belong to a study of human T cells and chemical hapten exposure (dated by TCRdb to about 2021). With respect to the entire study: For sensitization, 2% DPC in acetone was applied to a roughly 2 cm by roughly 2 cm area of upper inner arm skin. Patch tests used Finn chambers with 0.01% DPC on the upper back, scored after 6 days by International Contact Dermatitis Research Group standards. Blood samples were taken from patients before sensitization (week 0) and then at 2, 6 and about 24 weeks after DPC sensitization. This study followed changes in the peripheral blood TCR repertoire in vivo during primary and secondary sensitization of alopecia patients to the hapten diphenylcyclopropenone (DPC). Most of the patients in the cohort were female, and the cohort covered alopecia areata with under or over 50% scalp involvement, alopecia totalis and alopecia universalis. Blood for TCR sequencing was provided by twenty-nine alopecia patients at one to four time points (pre-sensitization, 2, 6 and 24 weeks). Patients additionally received weekly therapeutic DPC doses to the scalp throughout the roughly 23-week study period. The libraries were sequenced as a pool, and the TCR yield per sample differed mostly because of small variations in library volumes within the pool. Paper-wide results and their limitations: Significantly more large CDR3 similarity clusters were formed by expanded TCRs than by pre-sensitization or healthy control sets, consistent with antigen-driven responses. After repeated subsampling, changes were observed in the strength of the expansion versus patch-test correlation and in the threshold at which the correlation became significant. DPC sensitization did not change the number of TCRs with a frequency above 1 in 1000, and there was no evidence of changes in global repertoire structure. Patch test score correlated positively with the number of PT1 expanded TCRs, reaching significance at thresholds 8, 16 and 32 but not at 4. All patients had alopecia, a presumed autoimmune disease, so their immune response might differ from that of healthy individuals.

Libraries were prepared through RACE. Sequencing took place on a NextSeq 500. During library preparation, unique molecular identifiers were attached to individual cDNA molecules so that TCRs could be counted in a quantitative, reproducible way. Both TCR alpha and TCR beta chains were sequenced from each blood RNA sample. Regarding the original processing steps: Samples had a median of around 92,000 TCRs, with a range from roughly 20,000 to 690,600. V, J and CDR3 annotation of the TCR reads was performed with the Decombinator software suite. For the PS versus PT1 abundance plots, all samples were subsampled to the same number of TCRs (28,000). Expanded TCRs were defined as absent before sensitization and observed at least eight times at the 2-week time point. TCRdb redid the processing of the public reads, applying fastp at Q25 and MiXCR, and retained in-frame beta chains. Identical CDR3 protein sequences are pooled into one entry, listed with their most common genes and DNA. The V and J calls shown here were made by TCRdb, not taken from the authors' results. The sample has some 170,000 distinct CDR3 sequences on record, approximately 20% of them singletons. About 7% of the sample belongs to the ten largest clones.

V is reduced by 5 bases and J by 7 bases, leaving a spacing of 15 bases between them. Reading the germline V gene (reference sequence) gives CDR1 DFQATT and CDR2 SNEGSKA. Measured from the cysteine to the phenylalanine, the CDR3 is 13 residues long. The retained sequence is limited to the CDR3, 39 bases, with the frame set at the first base. The time point tag for this specimen amounts to: patch test 1, 2 weeks after DPC sensitization. Read against the paper, the sample's treatment or condition label means: therapeutic diphenylcyclopropenone sensitization with weekly scalp DPC. At every patch-test visit, the blood draw took place before the patch test was put on. To be eligible, patients had to be aged 18 to 70, diagnosed with alopecia and judged suitable for DPC therapy, while pregnant patients were excluded. Total RNA was extracted from unfractionated whole blood collected in Tempus Blood RNA tubes.

The source is a woman aged 45-65 years with alopecia areata. Some clones in this sample may be carry-over from other donors' samples. The sequence is built from TRBV20-1 and TRBJ2-1, with the identity of the D gene unclear. The source material was whole blood, sampled in connection with sensitization to the hapten diphenylcyclopropenone (DPC). The CDR3 has the sequence CSAYSLHNNEQFF. The sequenced DNA is TGCAGTGCTTATAGTTTACACAATAATGAGCAGTTCTTC.